This is a list of T cell receptor beta chains from one sample in a study of T-cell reconstitution after alpha-beta-depleted transplantation in children. MiXCR, run by TCRdb on the PCR reads, gives a single entry per CDR3 protein. The sample shows some 280,000 distinct CDR3 sequences, 9.9% of them seen only once. The specimen was PBMCs from the stem cell graft donor, collected from the stem cell graft. These receptors all come from a human donor who donated a stem cell graft to a child with SCID. Both conserved end residues are part of each CDR3. The order of the fields is J gene, V gene, clone size, D gene, CDR3 DNA, CDR3 protein. D genes are given only for firm matches. Where a row states a size, it is once, few, many or the class of an expanded clone; other rows omit it.

TRBJ2-7,TRBV29-1,many,NA,TGCAGCGTTGAAGATCGAAGTGAGAGATACGAGCAGTACTTC,CSVEDRSERYEQYF
TRBJ1-1,TRBV27,NA,TRBD1,TGTGCCAGCAGTTCCCTCAGGGGGTTGAACACTGAAGCTTTCTTT,CASSSLRGLNTEAFF
TRBJ2-2,TRBV7-2,NA,TRBD2,TGTGCCAGCACAAAGCGGGGGCGGGGCACCGGGGAGCTGTTTTTT,CASTKRGRGTGELFF
TRBJ2-2,TRBV19,few,NA,TGTGCCAGTAGCCCAGGGGGGGGGAACACCGGGGAGCTGTTTTTT,CASSPGGGNTGELFF
TRBJ2-3,TRBV5-1,NA,TRBD2,TGCGCCAGCAGCCCGGGACTAGCGGGGGGTGGAGATACGCAGTATTTT,CASSPGLAGGGDTQYF
TRBJ2-2,TRBV5-6,NA,TRBD1,TGTGCCAGCAGCTTGGTTCGTTCAGGGGGCACCGGGGAGCTGTTTTTT,CASSLVRSGGTGELFF
TRBJ2-3,TRBV24-1,few,TRBD2,TGTGCCACCAGTGATAAGGCGGGGGGGGCCCGGGATACGCAGTATTTT,CATSDKAGGARDTQYF
TRBJ2-1,TRBV18,few,TRBD1,TGTGCCAGCTCAAATTCAGGGGGTGTATACAATGAGCAGTTCTTC,CASSNSGGVYNEQFF
TRBJ1-5,TRBV27,many,TRBD1,TGTGCCAGCAGCCCGGGACAGACTAATCAGCCCCAGCATTTT,CASSPGQTNQPQHF
TRBJ2-1,TRBV5-1,many,NA,TGCGCCAGCAGCTTGGTGTTGAATGAGCAGTTCTTC,CASSLVLNEQFF
TRBJ2-2,TRBV4-1,few,NA,TGCGCCAGCAGCCACGCGGGGGAGCTGTTTTTT,CASSHAGELFF
TRBJ2-5,TRBV15,NA,NA,TGTGCCACCAGCAGGTTTACGGGGCAAGAGACCCAGTACTTC,CATSRFTGQETQYF
TRBJ2-3,TRBV20-1,few,NA,TGCAGTGCTAGCTTTAGGGCTAGAGATACGCAGTATTTT,CSASFRARDTQYF
TRBJ1-2,TRBV12-3/TRBV12-4,many,NA,TGTGCCAGCAGTTTAGGGGCAGGGAACGGCTACACCTTC,CASSLGAGNGYTF
TRBJ2-5,TRBV25-1,many,TRBD1,TGTGCCAGCAGTGATCGAGTCCTCGGACAGGGCAAGACCCAGTACTTC,CASSDRVLGQGKTQYF
TRBJ2-2,TRBV27,few,TRBD2,TGTGCCAGCAGTCTGGGACTAGCGGGGGGATGGAACACCGGGGAGCTGTTTTTT,CASSLGLAGGWNTGELFF
TRBJ1-1,TRBV19,few,NA,TGTGCCAGTAGAGAACGGGGAGATAACACTGAAGCTTTCTTT,CASRERGDNTEAFF
TRBJ2-5,TRBV19,NA,NA,TGTGCCAGTAGTACCTCGGACGGAAAAGAGACCCAGTACTTC,CASSTSDGKETQYF
TRBJ1-3,TRBV3-1,few,NA,TGTGCCAGCAGCCAACCCCGGGGCCCGTCTGGAAACACCATATATTTT,CASSQPRGPSGNTIYF
TRBJ2-1,TRBV7-6,NA,TRBD2,TGTGCCAGCACCCCGCGAAGCGGGGGGGAGCAGTTCTTC,CASTPRSGGEQFF
TRBJ1-1,TRBV7-7,few,NA,TGTGCCAGCAGCTTATATATGGGAACTGAAGCTTTCTTT,CASSLYMGTEAFF
TRBJ1-1,TRBV12-3/TRBV12-4,NA,NA,TGTGCCAGCAGCTCCAGGAAAACTGAAGCTTTCTTT,CASSSRKTEAFF